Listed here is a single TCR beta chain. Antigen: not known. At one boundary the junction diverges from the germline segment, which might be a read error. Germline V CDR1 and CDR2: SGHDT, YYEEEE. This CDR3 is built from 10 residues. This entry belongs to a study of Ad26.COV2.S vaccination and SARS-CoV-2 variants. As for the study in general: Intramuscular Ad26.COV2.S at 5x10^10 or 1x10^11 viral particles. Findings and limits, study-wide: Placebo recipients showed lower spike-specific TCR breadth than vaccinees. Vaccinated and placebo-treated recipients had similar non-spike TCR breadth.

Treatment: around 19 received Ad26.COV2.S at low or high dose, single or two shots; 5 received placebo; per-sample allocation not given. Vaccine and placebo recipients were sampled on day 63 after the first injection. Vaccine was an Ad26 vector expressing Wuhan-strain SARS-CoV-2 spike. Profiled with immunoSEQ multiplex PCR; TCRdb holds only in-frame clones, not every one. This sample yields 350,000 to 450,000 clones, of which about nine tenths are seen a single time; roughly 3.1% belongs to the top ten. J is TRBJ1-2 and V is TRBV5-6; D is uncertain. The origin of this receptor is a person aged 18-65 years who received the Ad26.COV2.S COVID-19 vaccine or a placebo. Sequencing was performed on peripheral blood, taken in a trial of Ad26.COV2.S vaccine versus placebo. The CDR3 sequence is CASSLGPPKF. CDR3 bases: TGTGCCAGCAGCTTGGGACCGCCTAAATTC.